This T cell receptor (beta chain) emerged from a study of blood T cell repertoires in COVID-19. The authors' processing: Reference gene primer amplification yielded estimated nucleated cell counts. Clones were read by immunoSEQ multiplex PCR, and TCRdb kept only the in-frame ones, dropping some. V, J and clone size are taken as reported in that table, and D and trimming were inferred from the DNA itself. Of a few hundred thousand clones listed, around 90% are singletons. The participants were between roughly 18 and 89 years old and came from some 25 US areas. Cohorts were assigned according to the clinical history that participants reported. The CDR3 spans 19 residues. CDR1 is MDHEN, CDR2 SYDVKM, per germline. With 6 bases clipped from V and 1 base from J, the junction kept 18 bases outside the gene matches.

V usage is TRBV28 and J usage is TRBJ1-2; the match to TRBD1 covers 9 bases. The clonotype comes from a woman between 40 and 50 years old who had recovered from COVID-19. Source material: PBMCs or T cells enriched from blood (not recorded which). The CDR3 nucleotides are TGTGCCAGCAGGGGAGCCTTAGGCGGGGGACAGGGAATTAACTATGGCTACACCTTC. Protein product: CASRGALGGGQGINYGYTF.